This is a list of T cell receptor beta chains from one sample in a study of regulatory T cells in long-lasting Graves disease. TCRdb processed the multiplex PCR reads anew with MiXCR; each CDR3 protein has one entry. The sample includes a few hundred thousand distinct CDR3 sequences, around a fifth of them seen just once. Material: peripheral blood mononuclear cells (PBMCs), obtained when the disease was refractory, from a patient treated with antithyroid drugs. The receptors stem from a female donor with Graves disease. Both conserved end residues are part of each CDR3. The D gene is left open where the match is weak. Clone size is shown for a subset of rows, as once, few, many or a class of expanded clone.

many	TRBJ1-6	TRBD1	TRBV28	TGTGCCAGCAGCGACGACAGGGAGAAGGATTCACCCCTCCACTTT	CASSDDREKDSPLHF
many	TRBJ1-5	NA	TRBV28	TGTGCCAGCAGACCACACAGTGGAATGAGCAATCAGCCCCAGCATTTT	CASRPHSGMSNQPQHF
NA	TRBJ1-1	NA	TRBV6-1	TGTGCCAGCAGTGAAGGAAGTCTCACTGAAGCTTTCTTT	CASSEGSLTEAFF
NA	TRBJ1-2	TRBD1	TRBV20-1	TGCAGTGCTAGGTACAGGGGAGACTATGGCTACACCTTC	CSARYRGDYGYTF
many	TRBJ2-7	NA	TRBV28	TGTGCCAGCAGTTTTCCCTGGAGCTCCTACGAGCAGTACTTC	CASSFPWSSYEQYF
NA	TRBJ1-1	TRBD1	TRBV28	TGTGCCAGCAGTTTGGGGGACAGAGTTACCTTGAACACTGAAGCTTTCTTT	CASSLGDRVTLNTEAFF
many	TRBJ2-7	NA	TRBV28	TGTGCCAGCACTATAGCGGTTAGCTCCTACGAGCAGTACTTC	CASTIAVSSYEQYF
NA	TRBJ2-5	TRBD2	TRBV19	TGTGCCAGTAGTATGTGGACTAGCGGGACTAAAGAGACCCAGTACTTC	CASSMWTSGTKETQYF
NA	TRBJ1-2	NA	TRBV10-3	TGTGCCATCAGTGGTGGCGCCGCGAGAGGCTACACCTTC	CAISGGAARGYTF
few	TRBJ1-5	TRBD1	TRBV3-1	TGTGCCAGCAGCCAATTCACAGGGGGCAATCAGCCCCAGCATTTT	CASSQFTGGNQPQHF
many	TRBJ2-5	TRBD1	TRBV24-1	TGTGCCACCAGTGAAGTCGGGACAGGATATAGGCAAGAGACCCAGTACTTC	CATSEVGTGYRQETQYF
NA	TRBJ1-5	TRBD1	TRBV20-1	TGCAGTGCCCGAAAGGGACAGAGCGATCAGCCCCAGCATTTT	CSARKGQSDQPQHF
few	TRBJ1-2	TRBD1	TRBV6-1	TGTGCCAGCAGCCCAAGGAGGGGGCCCGGCTATGGCTACACCTTC	CASSPRRGPGYGYTF
many	TRBJ2-5	TRBD2	TRBV12-3/TRBV12-4	TGTGCCAGCAGTTTATTGTTAGCGGGGGGGCTGGGAGAGACCCAGTACTTC	CASSLLLAGGLGETQYF
few	TRBJ2-7	TRBD2	TRBV28	TGTGCCAGCAGTTTGGGACTAGCGGGTTCCTACGGGCAGTACTTC	CASSLGLAGSYGQYF
many	TRBJ1-2	NA	TRBV29-1	TGCAGCGTTGGTGGGTTCAACTATGGCTACACCTTC	CSVGGFNYGYTF
few	TRBJ2-5	NA	TRBV19	TGTGCCAGTAGCATACAGGCCACTGGAGAGACCCAGTACTTC	CASSIQATGETQYF
few	TRBJ1-2	NA	TRBV28	TGTGCCAGCAGTGCCCCGCTACGACCGGGTAACTATGGCTACACCTTC	CASSAPLRPGNYGYTF
few	TRBJ1-3	TRBD1	TRBV27	TGTGCCAGCAGTTTGACAGGGGGAGGAAACACCATATATTTT	CASSLTGGGNTIYF
NA	TRBJ1-4	TRBD1	TRBV7-9	TGTGCCAGCAGCCCACCCCGCACGGAGGGGGCTGGTGAAAAACTGTTTTTT	CASSPPRTEGAGEKLFF
NA	TRBJ2-5	TRBD1	TRBV27	TGTGCCAGCAGTCCGGGACAGGGGGCTTCACAGGCGCAAGAGACCCAGTACTTC	CASSPGQGASQAQETQYF
NA	TRBJ1-5	TRBD1	TRBV7-2	TGTGCCAGCAGCTTAGCCAACAGGGGGAATCAGCCCCAGCATTTT	CASSLANRGNQPQHF
many	TRBJ2-7	NA	TRBV20-1	TGCAGTGCTAGAGTTGGGACCGCTACCAACGAGCAGTACTTC	CSARVGTATNEQYF
few	TRBJ2-2	TRBD2	TRBV24-1	TGTGCCACCAGTGATCCTTATAGCGGGACGAACACCGGGGAGCTGTTTTTT	CATSDPYSGTNTGELFF
NA	TRBJ2-5	TRBD2	TRBV20-1	TGCAGTGCTAGGCCTTTCGGGGGGTTAGGACAAGAGACCCAGTACTTC	CSARPFGGLGQETQYF
many	TRBJ1-6	NA	TRBV6-1	TGTGCCAGCAGTGAATTGGCCCAGGCTGCAAATTCACCCCTCCACTTT	CASSELAQAANSPLHF
few	TRBJ2-5	TRBD2	TRBV7-9	TGTGCCAGCAGCTTCCGCGGGACTAGCGTCCAAGAGACCCAGTACTTC	CASSFRGTSVQETQYF
few	TRBJ1-1	NA	TRBV5-1	TGCGCCAGCAGCTTGGCCGCCCCCCCTATGAACACTGAAGCTTTCTTT	CASSLAAPPMNTEAFF
many	TRBJ2-7	NA	TRBV12-3/TRBV12-4	TGTGCCAGCAGTTTGTCCTACATAGCCGAGCAGTACTTC	CASSLSYIAEQYF
many	TRBJ2-4	NA	TRBV20-1	TGCAGTGCTTCCGAAAGGGATGGCAAAAACATTCAGTACTTC	CSASERDGKNIQYF
NA	TRBJ2-1	TRBD1	TRBV5-1	TGCGCCAGCAGGGGACAGCCCTCCTACAATGAGCAGTTCTTC	CASRGQPSYNEQFF
NA	TRBJ1-5	NA	TRBV19	TGTGCCAGTAGTCCCCAGAGGGGACAGCCCCAGCATTTT	CASSPQRGQPQHF
many	TRBJ1-2	TRBD1	TRBV10-3	TGTGCCATCAGTGGGGACAGGACGAGCTATGGCTACACCTTC	CAISGDRTSYGYTF
NA	TRBJ1-2	NA	TRBV3-1	TGTGCCAGCAGCCAAGTTGTAGGGAACTATGGCTACACCTTC	CASSQVVGNYGYTF
NA	TRBJ2-7	NA	TRBV29-1	TGCAGCGTTGAAGGTGACAGAGAACAGCAGTACTTC	CSVEGDREQQYF
many	TRBJ1-2	NA	TRBV6-1	TGTGCCAGCAGCATGGGACCGATCTATGGCTACACCTTC	CASSMGPIYGYTF
many	TRBJ1-6	NA	TRBV27	TGTGCCAGCAGTGTAGGGAAAGGAGGTTCACCCCTCCACTTT	CASSVGKGGSPLHF
many	TRBJ2-7	TRBD2	TRBV29-1	TGCAGCGTTGTGGTTGGGGTAGGTGGCGGGAGCCCCACCTACGAGCAGTACTTC	CSVVVGVGGGSPTYEQYF
few	TRBJ1-1	NA	TRBV14	TGTGCCAGCAGCCAGGTATTCAGGAAGGAGGAACCTTTCTTT	CASSQVFRKEEPFF
few	TRBJ2-5	NA	TRBV15	TGTGCCACCAGCAGAGAGGGGGTTCGGGAGACCCAGTACTTC	CATSREGVRETQYF
many	TRBJ2-7	NA	TRBV7-9	TGTGCCAGCAGCCGAGACTATTCCTACGAGCAGTACTTC	CASSRDYSYEQYF
NA	TRBJ1-5	NA	TRBV6-1	TGTGCCAGCAGGAACGGTATTAGCAATCAGCCCCAGCATTTT	CASRNGISNQPQHF
NA	TRBJ2-7	NA	TRBV19	TGTGCCAGTAGTATAGGGCTCTCGATCTACGAGCAGTACTTC	CASSIGLSIYEQYF